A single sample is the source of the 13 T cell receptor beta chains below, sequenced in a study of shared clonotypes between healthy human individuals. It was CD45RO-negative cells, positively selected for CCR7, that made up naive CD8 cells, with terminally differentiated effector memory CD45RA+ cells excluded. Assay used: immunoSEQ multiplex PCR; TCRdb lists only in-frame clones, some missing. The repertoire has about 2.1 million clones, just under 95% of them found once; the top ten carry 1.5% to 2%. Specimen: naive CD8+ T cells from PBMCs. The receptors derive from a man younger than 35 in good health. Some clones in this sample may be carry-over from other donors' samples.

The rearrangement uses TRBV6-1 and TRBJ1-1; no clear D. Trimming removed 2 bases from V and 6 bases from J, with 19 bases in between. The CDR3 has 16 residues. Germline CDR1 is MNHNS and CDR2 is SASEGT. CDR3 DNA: TGTGCCAGCAGTGAATGGCCGGGCTTTATGAAGGCTGAAGCTTTCTTT. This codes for CASSEWPGFMKAEAFF.

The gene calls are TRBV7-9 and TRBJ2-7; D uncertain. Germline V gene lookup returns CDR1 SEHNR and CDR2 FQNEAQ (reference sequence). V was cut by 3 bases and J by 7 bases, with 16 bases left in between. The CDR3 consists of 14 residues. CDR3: CASSFGTSNGEQYF. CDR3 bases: TGTGCCAGCAGCTTTGGCACCTCTAACGGGGAGCAGTACTTC.

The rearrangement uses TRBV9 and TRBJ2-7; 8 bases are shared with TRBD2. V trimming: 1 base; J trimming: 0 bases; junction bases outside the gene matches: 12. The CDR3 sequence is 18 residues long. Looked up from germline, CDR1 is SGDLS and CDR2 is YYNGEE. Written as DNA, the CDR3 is TGTGCCAGCAGCGTAAGTGCGGGAGGTAAAGAATCCTCCTACGAGCAGTACTTC. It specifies CASSVSAGGKESSYEQYF.

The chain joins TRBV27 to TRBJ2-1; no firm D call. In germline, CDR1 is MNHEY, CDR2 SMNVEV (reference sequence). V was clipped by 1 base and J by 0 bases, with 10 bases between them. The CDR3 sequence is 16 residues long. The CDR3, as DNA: TGTGCCAGCAGTTTATATCGCTGGAGCTCCTACAATGAGCAGTTCTTC. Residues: CASSLYRWSSYNEQFF.

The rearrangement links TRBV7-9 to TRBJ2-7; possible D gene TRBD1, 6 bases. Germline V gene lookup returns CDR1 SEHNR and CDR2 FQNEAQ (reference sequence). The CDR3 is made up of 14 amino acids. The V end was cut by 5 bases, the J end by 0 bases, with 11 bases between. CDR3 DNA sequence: TGTGCCAGCAGCCCCGTGGACAGCTCCTACGAGCAGTACTTC. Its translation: CASSPVDSSYEQYF.

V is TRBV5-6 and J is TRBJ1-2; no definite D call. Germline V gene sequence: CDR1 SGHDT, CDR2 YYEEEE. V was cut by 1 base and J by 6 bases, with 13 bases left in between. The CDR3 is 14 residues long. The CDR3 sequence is CASSLMMGSDGYTF. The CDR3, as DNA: TGTGCCAGCAGCTTGATGATGGGTAGTGATGGCTACACCTTC.

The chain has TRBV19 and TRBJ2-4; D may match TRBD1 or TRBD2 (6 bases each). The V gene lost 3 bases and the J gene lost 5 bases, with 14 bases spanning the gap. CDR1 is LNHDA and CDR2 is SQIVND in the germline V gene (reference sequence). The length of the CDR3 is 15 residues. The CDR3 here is CASSMFGGAQNIQYF. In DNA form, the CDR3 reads TGTGCCAGTAGTATGTTCGGGGGCGCACAAAACATTCAGTACTTC.

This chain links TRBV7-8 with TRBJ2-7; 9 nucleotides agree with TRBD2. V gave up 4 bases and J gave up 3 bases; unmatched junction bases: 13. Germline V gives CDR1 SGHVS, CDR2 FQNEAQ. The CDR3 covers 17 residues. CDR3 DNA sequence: TGTGCCAGCAGCTCCCCACAGGCGGGAGGGCCTATCTACGAGCAGTACTTC. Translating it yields CASSSPQAGGPIYEQYF.

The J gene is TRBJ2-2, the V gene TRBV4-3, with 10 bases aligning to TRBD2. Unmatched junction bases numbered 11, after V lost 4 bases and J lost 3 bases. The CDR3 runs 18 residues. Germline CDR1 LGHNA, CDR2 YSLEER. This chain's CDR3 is CASSLRQAGGRDTGELFF. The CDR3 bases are TGCGCCAGCAGCCTCCGACAAGCGGGAGGGAGAGACACCGGGGAGCTGTTTTTT.

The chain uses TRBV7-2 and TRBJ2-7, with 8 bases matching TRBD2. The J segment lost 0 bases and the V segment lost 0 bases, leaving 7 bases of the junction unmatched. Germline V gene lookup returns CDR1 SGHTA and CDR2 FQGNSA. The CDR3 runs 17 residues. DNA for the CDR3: TGTGCCAGCAGCTTAGCGTTCGGAGCGGGAGACTCCTACGAGCAGTACTTC. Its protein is CASSLAFGAGDSYEQYF.

CDR3 DNA sequence: TGTGCCAGCAGACCCCTAGCGGGAGGGCCGAGAGATACGCAGTATTTT. Encoded protein: CASRPLAGGPRDTQYF. V is TRBV6-4 and J is TRBJ2-3; 12 nucleotides match TRBD2. Germline CDR1 MRHNA, CDR2 SNTAGT. CDR3 length: 16 residues. The junction had 9 bases not matched to a gene; V was cut back by 6 bases and J by 5 bases.

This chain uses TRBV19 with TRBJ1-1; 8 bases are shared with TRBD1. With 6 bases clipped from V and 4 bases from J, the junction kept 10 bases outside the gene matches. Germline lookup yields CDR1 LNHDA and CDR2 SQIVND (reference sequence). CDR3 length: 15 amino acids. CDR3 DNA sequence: TGTGCCAGTAGAGCCCGCAGGGGGCGACGCACTGAAGCTTTCTTT. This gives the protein CASRARRGRRTEAFF.

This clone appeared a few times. The CDR3 loop is CSVEAPGGGSTEAFF. DNA of the CDR3: TGCAGCGTTGAAGCGCCAGGGGGCGGGAGCACTGAAGCTTTCTTT. V and J are TRBV29-1 and TRBJ1-1, with TRBD1 matching 8 bases. Per germline, CDR1 SQVTM and CDR2 ANQGSEA. The CDR3 has 15 residues. V shed 1 base, J shed 4 bases, and the junction held 8 bases outside the gene matches. Together with reference TRBV29-1 and TRBJ1-1, the CDR3 gives the full variable domain: SAVISQKPSRDICQRGTSLTIQCQVDSQVTMMFWYRQQPGQSLTLIATANQGSEATYESGFVIDKFPISRPNLTFSTLTVSNMSPEDSSIYLCSVEAPGGGSTEAFFGQGTRLTVV.